The entry below describes one T cell receptor (beta chain). Produced via immunoSEQ multiplex PCR; TCRdb's table is partial and in-frame only. The sample has about 230,000 clones, approximately 80% seen once. CDR3 size: 18 residues. Germline assignment: CDR1 LNHDA and CDR2 SQIVND (reference sequence). J was trimmed by 4 bases and V by 3 bases; bases with no gene match: 17. Two negative PCRs, clearance, or symptom resolution had been documented for recovered Cohort 3 donors. This entry belongs to a study of blood T cell repertoires in COVID-19. The clonotype was recovered from a man aged 55 to 70 who had recovered from COVID-19. The sample consisted of PBMCs or T cells enriched from blood (not recorded which). V gene TRBV19 combines with J gene TRBJ1-1; 7 nucleotides line up with TRBD1. The DNA of the CDR3 is TGTGCCAGTAGTATCTCCCGACAGGGTATCAGGAAGCTCACTGAAGCTTTCTTT. This gives the protein CASSISRQGIRKLTEAFF.